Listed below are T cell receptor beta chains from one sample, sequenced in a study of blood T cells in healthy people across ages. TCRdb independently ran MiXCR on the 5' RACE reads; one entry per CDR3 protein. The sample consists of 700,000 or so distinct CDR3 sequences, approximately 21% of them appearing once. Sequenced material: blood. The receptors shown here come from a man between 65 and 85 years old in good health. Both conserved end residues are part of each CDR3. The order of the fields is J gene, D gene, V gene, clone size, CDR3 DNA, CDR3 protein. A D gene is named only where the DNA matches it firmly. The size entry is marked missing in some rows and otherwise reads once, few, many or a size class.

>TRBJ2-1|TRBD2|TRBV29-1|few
TGCAGCGTTACTAAGGCGGGGGGCTCCTACAATGAGCAGTTCTTC
CSVTKAGGSYNEQFF
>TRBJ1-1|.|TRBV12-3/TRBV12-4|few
TGTGCCAGCAGTTTCGCGGCAGTGGGGAACACTGAAGCTTTCTTT
CASSFAAVGNTEAFF
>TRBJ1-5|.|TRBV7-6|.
TGTGCCAGCAGCTTAGGGTTTTTCCAGCCCCAGCATTTT
CASSLGFFQPQHF
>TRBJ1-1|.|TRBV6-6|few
TGTGCCAGCAGTAACGGACCTTGGAACACTGAAGCTTTCTTT
CASSNGPWNTEAFF
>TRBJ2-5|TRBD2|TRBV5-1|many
TGTGCCAGTAGTTTTCTAGCGGGGCGGCAAGAGACCCAGTACTTC
CASSFLAGRQETQYF
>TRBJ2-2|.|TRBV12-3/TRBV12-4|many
TGTGCCAGCAGTTTTGAGGGGACCGGGGAGCTGTTTTTT
CASSFEGTGELFF
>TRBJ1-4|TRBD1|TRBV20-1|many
TGCAGTGCTAGAGATACCACAGGGGGTGAAAAACTGTTTTTT
CSARDTTGGEKLFF
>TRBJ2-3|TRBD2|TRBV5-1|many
TGTGCCAGCAGCTTGGGCGGACTAGCGGGGGGCACAGATACGCAGTATTTT
CASSLGGLAGGTDTQYF
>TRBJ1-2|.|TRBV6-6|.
TGTGCCAGCAGTTCCACCGCATTTACGCACGGCTACACCTTC
CASSSTAFTHGYTF
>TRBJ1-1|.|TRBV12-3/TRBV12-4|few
TGTGCCAGCACCCCATCATTCCCTTCCACTGAAGCTTTCTTT
CASTPSFPSTEAFF
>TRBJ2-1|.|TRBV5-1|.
TGCGCCAGTAATACGGGACCCGGGGCGGGTGAGCAGTTCTTC
CASNTGPGAGEQFF
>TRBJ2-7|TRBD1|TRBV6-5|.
TGTGCCAGCAGTTACGTTGGGACAGGGGACTACGAGCAGTACTTC
CASSYVGTGDYEQYF
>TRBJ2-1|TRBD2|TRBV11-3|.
TGTGCCAGCAGCATGGGACTAGCTTACAATGAGCAGTTCTTC
CASSMGLAYNEQFF
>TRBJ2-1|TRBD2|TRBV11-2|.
TGTGCCAGCAGCTTCAGTAGGGGCACTAGCGGGATGGGTCAGTTCTTC
CASSFSRGTSGMGQFF
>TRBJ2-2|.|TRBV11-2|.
TGTGCCAGCAGGACTCTAGTGAGGTCCGGGGAGCTGTTTTTT
CASRTLVRSGELFF
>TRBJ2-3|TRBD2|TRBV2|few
TGTGCCAGCAGTTCCTCAGCGGGACTGAGCACAGATACGCAGTATTTT
CASSSSAGLSTDTQYF
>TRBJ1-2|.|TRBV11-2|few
TGTGCCAGCAGCTTAGGTCGGCGGGGGACTGGCTACACCTTC
CASSLGRRGTGYTF
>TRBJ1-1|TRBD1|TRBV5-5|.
TGTGCCAGCAGCTTCTTACTGGGACAGGGCTATTTCTTT
CASSFLLGQGYFF
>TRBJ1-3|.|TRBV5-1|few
TGCGCCAGCAGGTGGGACACCGGATCCTCTGGAAACACCATATATTTT
CASRWDTGSSGNTIYF
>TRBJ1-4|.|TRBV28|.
TGTGCCAGCAGTCCCCTAGCCCCGACGGGCGGAAATGAAAAACTGTTTTTT
CASSPLAPTGGNEKLFF
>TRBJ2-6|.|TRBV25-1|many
TGTGCCAGCAGTGAAGACTACTCTGGGGCCAACGTCCTGACTTTC
CASSEDYSGANVLTF
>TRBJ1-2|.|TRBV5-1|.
TGCGCCAGCAGCTTGGGGAATGAGGCCCCCAGAACTGCCTTC
CASSLGNEAPRTAF
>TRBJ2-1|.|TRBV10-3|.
TGTGCCATCAGTGAGCCGGGACTTTTGACCCTGAGCTCCTACAATGAGCAGTTCTTC
CAISEPGLLTLSSYNEQFF
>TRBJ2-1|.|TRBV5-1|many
TGTGCCAGCAGCTTAGAGGGGGGGTCCTACAATGAGCAGTTCTTC
CASSLEGGSYNEQFF
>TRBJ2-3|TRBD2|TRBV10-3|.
TGTGCCATCAGGGAAGCGGGGGGGGACGATACGCAGTATTTT
CAIREAGGDDTQYF
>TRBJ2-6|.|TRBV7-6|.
TGTGCCAGCAGCGATCAGTTCGCCTTCTCTGGGGCCAACGTCCTGACTTTC
CASSDQFAFSGANVLTF
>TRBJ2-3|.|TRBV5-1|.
TGCGCCAGCAGCCCCAAGACTAGTTCTCGCACAGATACGCAGTATTTT
CASSPKTSSRTDTQYF
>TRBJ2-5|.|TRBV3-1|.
TGTGCCAGCAGCCAACCGGCAGCCCAAGAGACCCAGTACTTC
CASSQPAAQETQYF
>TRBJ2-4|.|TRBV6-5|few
TGTGCCAGCAGTTACGTGGCCTCGGGTCGAAACATTCAGTACTTC
CASSYVASGRNIQYF
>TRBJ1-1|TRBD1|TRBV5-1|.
TGCGCCAGCAGCTTCACCGGACAGGGGGCTACTGAAGCTTTCTTT
CASSFTGQGATEAFF
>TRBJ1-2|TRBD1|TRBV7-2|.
TGTGCCAGCAGCTTTGCTGTTCAGGGGGCTTCTAACTATGGCTACACCTTC
CASSFAVQGASNYGYTF
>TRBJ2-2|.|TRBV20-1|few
TGCAGTAAGGCCGGGGAGCTGTTTTTT
CSKAGELFF
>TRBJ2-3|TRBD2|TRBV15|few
TGTGCCACCAGCAGAGGAGTTATAGCGGGACTTAGCACAGATACGCAGTATTTT
CATSRGVIAGLSTDTQYF
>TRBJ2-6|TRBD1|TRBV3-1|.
TGTGCCAGCAGCCAAGATCTTTGGGGACAGGGGACCTCTGGGGCCAACGTCCTGACTTTC
CASSQDLWGQGTSGANVLTF
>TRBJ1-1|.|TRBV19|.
TGTGCCAGTAGTTATACAGGAGAAGCTTTCTTT
CASSYTGEAFF
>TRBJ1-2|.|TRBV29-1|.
TGCAGCGGCGCAACCGGGAATGGGGGCTACACCTTC
CSGATGNGGYTF
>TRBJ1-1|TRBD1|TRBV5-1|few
TGCGCCAGCAGCTCCGGGACAGATCGGAACACTGAAGCTTTCTTT
CASSSGTDRNTEAFF
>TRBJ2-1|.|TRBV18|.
TGTGCCAGCTCACGGAATGAAAGGTATGAGCAGTTCTTC
CASSRNERYEQFF
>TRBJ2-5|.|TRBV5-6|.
TGTGCCAGCAGCTGGGCTCGGCGAGAGACCCAGTACTTC
CASSWARRETQYF
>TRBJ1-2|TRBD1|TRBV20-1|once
TGCAGTGCTGGCAAACAGGGGGGTACTAACTATGGCTACACCTTC
CSAGKQGGTNYGYTF
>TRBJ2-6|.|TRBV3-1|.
TGTGCCAGCAGCCAAGTCATTACTGGGGCCAACGTCCTGACTTTC
CASSQVITGANVLTF
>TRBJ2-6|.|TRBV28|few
TGTGCCACCATGGCTAACGGGGTTTTAGGTGGGGCCAACGTCCTGACTTTC
CATMANGVLGGANVLTF
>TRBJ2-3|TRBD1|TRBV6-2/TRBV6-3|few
TGTGCCAGCATTGACAGGGGGCCCGGAGATACGCAGTATTTT
CASIDRGPGDTQYF
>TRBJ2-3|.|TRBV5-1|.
TGCGCCAGCAGCTTGGCCCAGCGGGGCACAGATACGCAGTATTTT
CASSLAQRGTDTQYF
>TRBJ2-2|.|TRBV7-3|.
TGTGCCAGCAGCTTAACCGTGAACGCCGGGGAGCTGTTTTTT
CASSLTVNAGELFF
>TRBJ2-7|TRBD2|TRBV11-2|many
TGTGCCAGCAGCTTATCTACTAGCGGGGGTCAATACGAGCAGTACTTC
CASSLSTSGGQYEQYF
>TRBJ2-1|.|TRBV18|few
TGTGCCAGCTCACCGGGGTGGGAGCAGTTCTTC
CASSPGWEQFF
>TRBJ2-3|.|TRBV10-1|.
TGCGCCAGCAGTGAATTCGACCGACTGGAGATCGGCAATCAGCCCCAGTATTTT
CASSEFDRLEIGNQPQYF